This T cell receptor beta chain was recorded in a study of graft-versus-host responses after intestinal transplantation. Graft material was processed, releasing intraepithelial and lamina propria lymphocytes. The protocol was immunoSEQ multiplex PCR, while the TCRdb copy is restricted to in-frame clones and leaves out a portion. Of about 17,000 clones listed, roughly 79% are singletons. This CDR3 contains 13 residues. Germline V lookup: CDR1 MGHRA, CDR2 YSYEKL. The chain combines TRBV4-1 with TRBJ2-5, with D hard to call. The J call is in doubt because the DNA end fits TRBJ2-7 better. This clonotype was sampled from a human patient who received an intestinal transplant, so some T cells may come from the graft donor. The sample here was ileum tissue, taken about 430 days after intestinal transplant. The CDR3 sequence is CASSQAFAYEQYF. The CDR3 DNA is TGCGCCAGCAGCCAAGCCTTCGCCTACGAGCAGTACTTC.